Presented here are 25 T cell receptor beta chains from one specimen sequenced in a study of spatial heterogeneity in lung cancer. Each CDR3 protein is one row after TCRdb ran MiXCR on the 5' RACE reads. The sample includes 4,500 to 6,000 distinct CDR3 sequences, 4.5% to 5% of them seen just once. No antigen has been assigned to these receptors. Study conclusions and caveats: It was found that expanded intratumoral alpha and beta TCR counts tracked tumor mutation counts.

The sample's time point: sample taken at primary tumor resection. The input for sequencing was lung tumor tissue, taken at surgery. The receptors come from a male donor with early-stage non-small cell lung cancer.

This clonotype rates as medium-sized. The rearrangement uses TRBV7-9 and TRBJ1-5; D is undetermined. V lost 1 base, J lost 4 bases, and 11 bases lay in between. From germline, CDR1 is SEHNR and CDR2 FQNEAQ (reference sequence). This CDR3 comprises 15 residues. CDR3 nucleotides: TGTGCCAGCAGCTTAGACGGCAGGAGAAATCAGCCCCAGCATTTT. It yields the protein CASSLDGRRNQPQHF.

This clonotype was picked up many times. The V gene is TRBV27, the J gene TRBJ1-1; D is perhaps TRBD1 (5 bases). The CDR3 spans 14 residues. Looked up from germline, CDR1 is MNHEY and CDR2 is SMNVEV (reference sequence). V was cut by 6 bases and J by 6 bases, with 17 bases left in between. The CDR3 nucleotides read TGTGCCAGCAGCAGTGGGGCGTGGGGGGCTGAAGCTTTCTTT. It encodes CASSSGAWGAEAFF.

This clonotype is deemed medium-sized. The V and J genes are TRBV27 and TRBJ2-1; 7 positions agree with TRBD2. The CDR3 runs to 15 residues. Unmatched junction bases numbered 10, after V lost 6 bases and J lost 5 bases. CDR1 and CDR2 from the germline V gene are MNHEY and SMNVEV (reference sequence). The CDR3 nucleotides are TGTGCCAGCAGGGGTAGCGGAAGCGGGGACAATGAGCAGTTCTTC. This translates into CASRGSGSGDNEQFF.

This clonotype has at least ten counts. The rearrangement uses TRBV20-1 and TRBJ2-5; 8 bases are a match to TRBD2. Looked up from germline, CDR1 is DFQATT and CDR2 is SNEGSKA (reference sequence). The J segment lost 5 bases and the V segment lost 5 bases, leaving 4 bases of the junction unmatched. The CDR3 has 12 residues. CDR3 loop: CSAAGGWETQYF. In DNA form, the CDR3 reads TGCAGTGCTGCGGGGGGCTGGGAGACCCAGTACTTC.

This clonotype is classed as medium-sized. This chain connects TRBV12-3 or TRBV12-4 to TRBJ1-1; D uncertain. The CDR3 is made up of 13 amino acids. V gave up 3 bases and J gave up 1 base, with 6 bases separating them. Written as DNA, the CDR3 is TGTGCCAGCAGTTTGGGAGAGAACACTGAAGCTTTCTTT. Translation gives CASSLGENTEAFF.

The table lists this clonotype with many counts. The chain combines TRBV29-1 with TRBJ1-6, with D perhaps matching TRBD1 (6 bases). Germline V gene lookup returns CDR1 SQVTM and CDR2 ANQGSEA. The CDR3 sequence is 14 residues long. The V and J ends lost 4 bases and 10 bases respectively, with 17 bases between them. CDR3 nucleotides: TGCAGCGTTGCGTCGGGGGCGCCGGACTCACCCCTCCACTTT. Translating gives CSVASGAPDSPLHF.

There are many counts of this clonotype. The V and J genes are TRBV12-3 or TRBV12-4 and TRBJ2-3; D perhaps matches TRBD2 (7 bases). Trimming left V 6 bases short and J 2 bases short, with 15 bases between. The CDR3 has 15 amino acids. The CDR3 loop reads CASRSWGGATDTQYF. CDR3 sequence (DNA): TGTGCCAGCAGATCGTGGGGGGGGGCCACAGATACGCAGTATTTT.

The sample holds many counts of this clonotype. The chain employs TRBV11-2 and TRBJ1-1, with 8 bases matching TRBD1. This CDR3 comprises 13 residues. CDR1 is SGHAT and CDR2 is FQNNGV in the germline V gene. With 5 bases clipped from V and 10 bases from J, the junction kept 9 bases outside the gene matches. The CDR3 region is CASSTAGGFSAFF. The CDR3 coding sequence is TGTGCCAGCAGCACAGCAGGGGGCTTTTCAGCTTTCTTT.

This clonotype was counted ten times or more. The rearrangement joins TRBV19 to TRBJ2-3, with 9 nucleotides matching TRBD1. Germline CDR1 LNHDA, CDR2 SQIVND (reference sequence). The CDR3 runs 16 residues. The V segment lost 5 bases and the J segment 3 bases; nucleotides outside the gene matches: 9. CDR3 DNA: TGTGCCAGTAGTCCCGGGACAGGGTCTGGAACAGATACGCAGTATTTT. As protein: CASSPGTGSGTDTQYF.

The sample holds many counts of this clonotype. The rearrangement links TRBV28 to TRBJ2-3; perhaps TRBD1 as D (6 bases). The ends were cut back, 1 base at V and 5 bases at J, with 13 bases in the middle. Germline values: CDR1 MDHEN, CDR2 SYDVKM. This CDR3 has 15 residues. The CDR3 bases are TGTGCCAGCAGTTTATACAGCCAGGGGAAAGATACGCAGTATTTT. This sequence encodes CASSLYSQGKDTQYF.

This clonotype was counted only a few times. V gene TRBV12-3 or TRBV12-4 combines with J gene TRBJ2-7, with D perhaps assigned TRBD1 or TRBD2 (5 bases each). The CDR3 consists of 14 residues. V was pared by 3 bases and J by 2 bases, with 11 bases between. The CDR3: CASSFGLGAYEQYF. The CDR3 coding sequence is TGTGCCAGCAGTTTCGGCCTGGGGGCCTACGAGCAGTACTTC.

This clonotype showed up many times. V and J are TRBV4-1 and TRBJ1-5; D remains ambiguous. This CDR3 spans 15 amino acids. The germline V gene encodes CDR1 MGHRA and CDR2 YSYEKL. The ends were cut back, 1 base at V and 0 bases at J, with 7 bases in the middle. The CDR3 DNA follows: TGCGCCAGCAGCCAAGCTTGGTCTAGCAATCAGCCCCAGCATTTT. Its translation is CASSQAWSSNQPQHF.

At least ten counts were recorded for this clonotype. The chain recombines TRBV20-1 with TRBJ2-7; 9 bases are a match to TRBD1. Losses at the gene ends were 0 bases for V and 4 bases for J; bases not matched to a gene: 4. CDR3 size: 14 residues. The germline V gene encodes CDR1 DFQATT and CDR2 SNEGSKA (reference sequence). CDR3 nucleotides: TGCAGTGCTAGAGATAGGGACAGGGAGTACGAGCAGTACTTC. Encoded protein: CSARDRDREYEQYF.

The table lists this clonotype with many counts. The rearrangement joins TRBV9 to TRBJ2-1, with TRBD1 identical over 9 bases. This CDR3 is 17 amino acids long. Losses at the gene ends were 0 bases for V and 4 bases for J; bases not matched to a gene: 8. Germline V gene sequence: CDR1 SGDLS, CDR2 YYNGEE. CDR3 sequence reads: CASSVDPTGGGYNEQFF. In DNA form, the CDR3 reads TGTGCCAGCAGCGTAGACCCAACAGGGGGCGGTTACAATGAGCAGTTCTTC.

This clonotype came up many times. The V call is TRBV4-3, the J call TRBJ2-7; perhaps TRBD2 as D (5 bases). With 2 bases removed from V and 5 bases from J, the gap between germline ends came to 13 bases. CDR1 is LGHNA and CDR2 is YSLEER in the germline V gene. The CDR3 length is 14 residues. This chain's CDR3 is CASSQISAVHEQYF. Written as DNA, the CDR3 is TGCGCCAGCAGCCAAATTAGCGCCGTCCACGAGCAGTACTTC.

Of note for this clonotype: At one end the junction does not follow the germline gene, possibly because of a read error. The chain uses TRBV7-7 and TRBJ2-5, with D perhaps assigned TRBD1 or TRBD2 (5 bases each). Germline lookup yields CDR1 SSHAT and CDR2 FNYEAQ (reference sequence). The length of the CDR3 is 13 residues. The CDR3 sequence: CASSPGTLRTQYF. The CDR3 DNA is TGTGCTAGCAGCCCCGGGACCCTACGGACCCAGTACTTC.

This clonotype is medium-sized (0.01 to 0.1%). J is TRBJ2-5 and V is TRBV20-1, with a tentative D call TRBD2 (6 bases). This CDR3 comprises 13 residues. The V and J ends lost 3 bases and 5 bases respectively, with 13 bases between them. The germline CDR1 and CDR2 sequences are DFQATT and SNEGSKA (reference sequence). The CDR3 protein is CSARGQGLETQYF. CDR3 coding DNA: TGCAGTGCTAGGGGTCAGGGACTCGAGACCCAGTACTTC.

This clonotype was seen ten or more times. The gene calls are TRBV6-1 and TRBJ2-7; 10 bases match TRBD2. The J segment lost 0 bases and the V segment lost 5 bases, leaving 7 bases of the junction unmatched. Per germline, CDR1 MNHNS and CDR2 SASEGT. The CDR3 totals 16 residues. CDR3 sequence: CASSTHSGGTSYEQYF. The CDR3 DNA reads TGTGCCAGCAGTACCCATAGCGGGGGGACCTCCTACGAGCAGTACTTC.

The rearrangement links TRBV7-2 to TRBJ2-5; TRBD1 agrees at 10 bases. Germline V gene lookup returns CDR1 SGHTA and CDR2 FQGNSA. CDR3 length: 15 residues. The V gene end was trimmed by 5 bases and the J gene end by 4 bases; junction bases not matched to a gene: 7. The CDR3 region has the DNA TGTGCCAGCAGCCGAGACAGGGGGCCAGGAGAGACCCAGTACTTC. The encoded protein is CASSRDRGPGETQYF.

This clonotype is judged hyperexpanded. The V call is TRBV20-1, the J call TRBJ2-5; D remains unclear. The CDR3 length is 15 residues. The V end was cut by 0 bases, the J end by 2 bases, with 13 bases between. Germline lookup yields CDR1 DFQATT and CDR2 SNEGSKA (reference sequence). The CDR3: CSARDRRPDQETQYF. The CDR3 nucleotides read TGCAGTGCTAGAGATAGGCGGCCAGATCAAGAGACCCAGTACTTC.

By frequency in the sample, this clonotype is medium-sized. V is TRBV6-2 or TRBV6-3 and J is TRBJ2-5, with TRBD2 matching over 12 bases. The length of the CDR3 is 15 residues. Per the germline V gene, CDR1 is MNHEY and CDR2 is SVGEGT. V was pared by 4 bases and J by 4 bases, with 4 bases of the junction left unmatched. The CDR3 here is CASSFGLAGTETQYF. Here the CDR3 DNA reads TGTGCCAGCAGTTTCGGACTAGCGGGAACAGAGACCCAGTACTTC.

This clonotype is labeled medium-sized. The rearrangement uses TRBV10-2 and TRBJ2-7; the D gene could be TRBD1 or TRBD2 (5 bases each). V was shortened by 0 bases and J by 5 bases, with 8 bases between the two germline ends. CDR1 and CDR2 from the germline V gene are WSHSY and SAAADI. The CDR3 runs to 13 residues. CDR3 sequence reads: CASSESMGDEQYF. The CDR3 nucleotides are TGCGCCAGCAGTGAGTCGATGGGGGACGAGCAGTACTTC.

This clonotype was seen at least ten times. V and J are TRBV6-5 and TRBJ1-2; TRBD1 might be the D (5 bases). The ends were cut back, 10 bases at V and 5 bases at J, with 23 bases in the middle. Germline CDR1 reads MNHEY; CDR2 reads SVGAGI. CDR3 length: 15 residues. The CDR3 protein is CATRPTTVFWYGYTF. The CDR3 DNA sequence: TGTGCCACCCGACCGACGACAGTCTTCTGGTATGGCTACACCTTC.

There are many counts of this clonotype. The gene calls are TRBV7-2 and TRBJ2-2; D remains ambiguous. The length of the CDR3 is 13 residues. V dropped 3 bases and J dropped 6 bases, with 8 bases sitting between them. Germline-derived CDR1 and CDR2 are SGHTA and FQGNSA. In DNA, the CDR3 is TGTGCCAGCAGCTTGATGGCGGCCGGGGAGCTGTTTTTT. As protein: CASSLMAAGELFF.

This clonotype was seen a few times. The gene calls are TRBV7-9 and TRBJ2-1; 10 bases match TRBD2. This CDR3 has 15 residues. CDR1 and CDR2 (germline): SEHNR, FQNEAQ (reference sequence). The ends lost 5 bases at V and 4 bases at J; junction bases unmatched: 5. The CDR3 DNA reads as TGTGCCAGCAGCAAGGGGACTAGCGTTTACAATGAGCAGTTCTTC. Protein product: CASSKGTSVYNEQFF. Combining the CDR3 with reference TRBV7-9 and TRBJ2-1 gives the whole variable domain DTGVSQNPRHKITKRGQNVTFRCDPISEHNRLYWYRQTLGQGPEFLTYFQNEAQLEKSRLLSDRFSAERPKGSFSTLEIQRTEQGDSAMYLCASSKGTSVYNEQFFGPGTRLTVL.